This T cell receptor beta chain was recorded in a study of T cells after posttransplantation cyclophosphamide. Profiling relied on immunoSEQ multiplex PCR, and the TCRdb table lists in-frame clones only, not all of them. The profile covers 20,000 to 30,000 clones, none occurring a single time. This clone was counted between two and nine times. Its antigen remains unknown. At one end, the junction sequence differs from germline, possibly due to a read error. CDR1 is SGHAT and CDR2 is FQNNGV in the germline V gene. This CDR3 spans 15 amino acids. Whole-study findings and limits: Later post-transplant blood repertoires were often dominated by donor CD8+ memory clones. TRB clonality was highly associated with recipient CMV seropositivity and reactivation. TRB overlap between skin or GI tissue T cells and blood was limited.

The chain is built from TRBV11-2 and TRBJ2-7; perhaps TRBD2 as D (6 bases). The TCR originated in a woman aged 45-65 years in good health, CMV-negative, and a related stem cell transplant donor. What was sequenced was PBMCs. CDR3 loop: CASSHFAGSPYEQCF. In DNA form, the CDR3 reads TGTGCCAGCAGCCATTTCGCGGGGAGTCCCTACGAGCAGTGCTTC.